This note documents a single T cell receptor (beta chain) sequence. Its antigen is still unknown. The CDR3 covers 14 residues. Per germline, CDR1 MDHEN and CDR2 SYDVKM. After removal of 9 bases from V and 5 bases from J, the junction contained 8 bases not matched to a gene. The sample originates from a study of post-analysis software for immune sequencing data. At the level of the study: Several disease courses (relapsing-remitting, secondary progressive and progressive-relapsing) of multiple sclerosis were included. Study findings and constraints: When the samples were clustered directly with F measure, those that had been prepared in the same batch showed strong co-clustering. Among multiple sclerosis patients, normalized Chao1 diversity was significantly below that of controls. Five TRBV segments occurring more often in patients than controls included TRBV5-6, TRBV5-1 and TRBV20-1.

Unique-molecular-identifier-tagged TCR beta cDNA libraries were used. Starting from about 1 to 10 million T cells, the study yielded approximately 460,000 cDNA molecules. TCRdb ran MiXCR on the PCR reads and lists one entry per CDR3 protein. Here the sample spans about 770,000 distinct CDR3 sequences, about 45% being singletons. V and J are TRBV28 and TRBJ2-7; 12 bases fit TRBD1. The specimen was blood. The receptor comes from a girl between 10 and 17 years old with multiple sclerosis. The chain's CDR3 is CASRWGTGGDEQYF. CDR3 DNA: TGTGCCAGTCGGTGGGGGACAGGGGGCGACGAGCAGTACTTC.